This T cell receptor (beta chain) came from a study of long-term antiretroviral therapy in people with HIV. Samples held about 0.95-10 million cryopreserved PBMC, and DNA extraction followed. Germline V gene lookup returns CDR1 SGHAT and CDR2 FQNNGV. Unmatched junction bases numbered 3, after V lost 2 bases and J lost 7 bases. CDR3 length: 15 residues. Survey level was the resolution at which the v3.0 immunoSEQ assay ran. Per-sample TRB depth target: roughly 40,000-50,000 T-cell genomes. The repertoire was sequenced with immunoSEQ multiplex PCR; TCRdb's copy has only in-frame clones and lacks some. The sample gives about 25,000 clones, approximately 83% of which show up once; 15% to 20% is in the top ten. Note on this clone: The target antigen is unknown.

Broader study findings: The repertoire was dominated at all time points by clones expanded before ART. It was not possible to obtain data on ART adherence, viral resistance or therapy changes.

The V gene is TRBV11-2, the J gene TRBJ2-1; 12 bases agree with TRBD2. The sequenced sample was unsorted PBMCs, obtained 1.2 years after starting antiretroviral therapy. This TCR was recovered from a man aged 45-65 years with HIV. In DNA, the CDR3 is TGTGCCAGCAGCTTACTAGCGGGGGGGGGAAATGAGCAGTTCTTC. This gives the protein CASSLLAGGGNEQFF. Combining the CDR3 with reference TRBV11-2 and TRBJ2-1 gives the whole variable domain EAGVAQSPRYKIIEKRQSVAFWCNPISGHATLYWYQQILGQGPKLLIQFQNNGVVDDSQLPKDRFSAERLKGVDSTLKIQPAKLEDSAVYLCASSLLAGGGNEQFFGPGTRLTVL.